Shown below are 20 T cell receptor beta chains from a single sample sequenced in a study of post-analysis software for immune sequencing data. The library was made from cDNA and included unique molecular identifiers. TCRdb re-called the PCR reads with MiXCR, one entry per CDR3 protein. Of roughly 150,000 distinct CDR3 sequences listed, about 34% are singletons. Source: blood, taken after autologous hematopoietic stem cell transplantation. The receptors derive from a girl between 10 and 17 years old with multiple sclerosis.

The chain has TRBV5-1 and TRBJ1-1; no definite D call. The CDR3 length is 14 residues. CDR1 SGHRS and CDR2 YFSETQ come from the germline V gene. Trimming took off 5 bases at V and 1 base at J, with 12 bases between the two ends. The DNA for the CDR3 is TGCGCCAGCAGGCCCGCCGGGCAGAACACTGAAGCTTTCTTT. As protein: CASRPAGQNTEAFF.

This clonotype has just a few counts. The rearrangement uses TRBV7-3 and TRBJ2-4, with 8 nucleotides matching TRBD2. The CDR3 runs to 15 residues. Trimming removed 4 bases from V and 8 bases from J; junction bases left unmatched: 10. CDR1 is SGHTA and CDR2 is FQGTGA in the germline V gene. For the CDR3, the DNA is TGTGCCAGCAGCTCCAGCGGGAGCTCGCGGGACATTCAGTACTTC. Amino acid sequence: CASSSSGSSRDIQYF.

This chain connects TRBV4-3 to TRBJ2-5, with 7 positions matching TRBD2. The J call may be in error: the DNA end matches TRBJ2-7 better. This CDR3 contains 16 residues. From germline, CDR1 is LGHNA and CDR2 YSLEER. Here the CDR3 reads CASSQDLLAASYEQYF. The CDR3, as DNA: TGCGCCAGCAGCCAAGATTTGCTAGCGGCCTCCTACGAGCAGTACTTC.

The table lists this clonotype with many counts. The chain uses TRBV4-2 and TRBJ2-7; 7 bases agree with TRBD1. With 3 bases clipped from V and 3 bases from J, the junction kept 8 bases outside the gene matches. CDR3 size: 15 residues. Looked up from germline, CDR1 is LGHNA and CDR2 is YNFKEQ. This chain's CDR3 is CASSQPTGAHYEQYF. In DNA form, the CDR3 reads TGTGCCAGCAGCCAGCCTACAGGGGCCCACTACGAGCAGTACTTC.

The sample holds a few counts of this clonotype. The chain is built from TRBV29-1 and TRBJ2-2; 7 bases are shared with TRBD2. Per the germline V gene, CDR1 is SQVTM and CDR2 is ANQGSEA. The J segment lost 0 bases and the V segment lost 2 bases, leaving 18 bases of the junction unmatched. This CDR3 comprises 20 residues. CDR3 in amino acids: CSVETWWGGSGNPNTGELFF. Written as DNA, the CDR3 is TGCAGCGTTGAAACCTGGTGGGGCGGGAGCGGGAACCCGAACACCGGGGAGCTGTTTTTT.

V gene TRBV27 combines with J gene TRBJ2-1, with a weak D call TRBD1 (6 bases). Germline CDR1 MNHEY, CDR2 SMNVEV (reference sequence). The CDR3 totals 12 residues. V shed 10 bases and J shed 5 bases, with 12 bases lying between them. CDR3 in DNA: TGTGCCACCGGACAGAGCCACAATGAGCAGTTCTTC. This sequence encodes CATGQSHNEQFF.

There are a few counts of this clonotype. This chain connects TRBV9 to TRBJ2-7; D possibly corresponds to TRBD2 (5 bases). The V gene lost 0 bases and the J gene lost 2 bases, with 9 bases spanning the gap. The germline CDR1 and CDR2 sequences are SGDLS and YYNGEE. CDR3 length equals 14 residues. The DNA of the CDR3 is TGTGCCAGCAGCGTAGGTGTGGAGGCCTACGAGCAGTACTTC. This encodes CASSVGVEAYEQYF.

V and J are TRBV6-6 and TRBJ2-7; TRBD1 matches at 7 bases. Germline CDR1 and CDR2: MNHNY and SVGAGI (reference sequence). V gave up 4 bases and J gave up 6 bases; unmatched junction bases: 9. The CDR3 has 14 amino acids. DNA of the CDR3: TGTGCCAGCAGTTTACAGGGGAGTACGGGCGAGCAGTACTTC. Translation: CASSLQGSTGEQYF.

This clonotype was counted ten times or more. V and J are TRBV10-3 and TRBJ2-5; maybe TRBD2 (5 bases). Germline CDR1 is ENHRY and CDR2 is SYGVKD. CDR3 length: 12 amino acids. V was pared by 3 bases and J by 11 bases, with 13 bases between. Here the CDR3 reads CAISDMSWEQYF. The CDR3 bases are TGTGCCATCAGTGATATGTCTTGGGAGCAGTACTTC.

This clonotype has more than one count but fewer than ten. The rearrangement joins TRBV12-3 or TRBV12-4 to TRBJ2-1; possible D gene TRBD2, 5 bases. The V gene lost 7 bases and the J gene lost 0 bases, with 13 bases spanning the gap. The CDR3 spans 15 residues. The CDR3 loop is CASNFLAGSYNEQFF. DNA for the CDR3: TGTGCCAGCAACTTTCTGGCGGGCTCCTACAATGAGCAGTTCTTC.

This clonotype was observed many times. The rearrangement uses TRBV7-2 and TRBJ1-5; D not certain. V gave up 7 bases and J gave up 4 bases, with 14 bases separating them. CDR1 SGHTA and CDR2 FQGNSA come from the germline V gene. The CDR3 consists of 14 residues. CDR3 in amino acids: CASNHAGGNQPQHF. CDR3 nucleotide sequence: TGTGCCAGCAACCACGCTGGAGGGAATCAGCCCCAGCATTTT.

This clonotype was detected ten times or more. The chain employs TRBV12-3 or TRBV12-4 and TRBJ1-2; the D gene is possibly TRBD1 (5 bases). Trimming took 4 bases from V and 4 from J, leaving 13 bases between them. The CDR3 spans 14 residues. The DNA for the CDR3 is TGTGCCAGCAGTTATGCCGACAGTTTCTATGGCTACACCTTC. This translates into CASSYADSFYGYTF.

Worth noting for this clonotype: This may come from a read error, since a much larger clone is one base off. This sequence joins TRBV27 and TRBJ2-1; unclear D gene. CDR3 length: 14 amino acids. Germline CDR1 is MNHEY and CDR2 is SMNVEV (reference sequence). Here the CDR3 reads CASSVSSSNNEQFF. The CDR3 DNA reads as TGTGCCAGCAGTGTATCTTCCAGCAACAATGAGCAGTTCTTC.

The CDR3 loop reads CASSPALNYEQYF. As DNA, the CDR3 is TGCGCCAGCAGCCCCGCCCTCAACTACGAGCAGTACTTC. V is TRBV4-1 and J is TRBJ2-7; unclear D gene. The CDR3 is 13 amino acids. Trimming took off 4 bases at V and 3 bases at J, with 10 bases between the two ends. Per germline, CDR1 MGHRA and CDR2 YSYEKL.

The CDR3 protein is CASSLGHRSEQYF. CDR3 bases: TGCGCCAGCAGTCTGGGGCATCGGAGCGAGCAGTACTTC. The V gene is TRBV4-1, the J gene TRBJ2-5; perhaps TRBD1 as D (5 bases). The J call may not be correct, given that the DNA end is closer to TRBJ2-7. The CDR3 totals 13 residues. CDR1 and CDR2 from the germline V gene are MGHRA and YSYEKL.

This clonotype was recorded a few times. V usage is TRBV28 and J usage is TRBJ2-1, with D possibly TRBD2 on 5 matching bases. Germline V CDR1 and CDR2: MDHEN, SYDVKM. This CDR3 is 14 amino acids long. Between the trimmed V and J ends, which lost 3 bases and 4 bases, there was a span of 10 bases. CDR3 protein: CASSLGLAYNEQFF. For the CDR3, the DNA is TGTGCCAGCAGTTTGGGTCTAGCTTACAATGAGCAGTTCTTC. Complete variable domain (other parts from reference TRBV28 and TRBJ2-1): DVKVTQSSRYLVKRTGEKVFLECVQDMDHENMFWYRQDPGLGLRLIYFSYDVKMKEKGDIPEGYSVSREKKERFSLILESASTNQTSMYLCASSLGLAYNEQFFGPGTRLTVL.

Remarks on this clonotype: The CDR3 does not end in the conserved phenylalanine or tryptophan, so this is likely a read error. The chain uses TRBV9 and TRBJ2-3, with D perhaps TRBD2 (5 bases). Germline CDR1 reads SGDLS; CDR2 reads YYNGEE. The CDR3 covers 14 residues. The V gene lost 2 bases and the J gene lost 2 bases, with 9 bases spanning the gap. This CDR3 reads CASSVWGDTDTQYL. CDR3 DNA sequence: TGTGCCAGCAGCGTTTGGGGAGACACAGATACGCAGTATTTG.

V gene TRBV25-1 combines with J gene TRBJ2-3, with D unresolved. This CDR3 is 14 amino acids long. Looked up from germline, CDR1 is MGHDK and CDR2 is SYGVNS. Trimming cost V 2 bases and J 2 bases, with 8 bases left between them. The CDR3 DNA reads as TGTGCCAGCAGTGAACTCGACAACACAGATACGCAGTATTTT. Translating it yields CASSELDNTDTQYF.

This clonotype was counted once. This chain connects TRBV29-1 to TRBJ2-7, with 10 bases aligning to TRBD2. CDR3 length: 14 amino acids. V lost 2 bases, J lost 2 bases, and 3 bases stayed unmatched. Germline loops: CDR1 SQVTM, CDR2 ANQGSEA. The CDR3 nucleotides are TGCAGCGTTGAACTAGCGGGGGATCCCTACGAGCAGTACTTC. Its translation: CSVELAGDPYEQYF.

This clonotype was counted many times. The chain joins TRBV5-1 to TRBJ2-1; D call uncertain. Per the germline V gene, CDR1 is SGHRS and CDR2 is YFSETQ. The V end lost 2 bases, the J end lost 8 bases, and 8 bases lay between the germline ends. CDR3 length: 12 residues. The CDR3 region has the DNA TGCGCCAGCAGCTTAATCCTGGATGAGCAGTTCTTC. As protein: CASSLILDEQFF.